What follows is one TCR beta chain and its context. These data originate in a study of shared clonotypes between healthy human individuals. Germline V gives CDR1 ENHRY, CDR2 SYGVKD. Trimming took off 0 bases at V and 0 bases at J, with 6 bases between the two ends. The CDR3 contains 15 residues. Assay: immunoSEQ multiplex PCR; the TCRdb copy retains only in-frame clones and omits some. The sample yields 2 million to 2.5 million clones, approximately 94% seen once. The authors divided CD4+ cells into CD45RA+ naive and CD45RA-negative memory subsets. The chain combines TRBV10-3 with TRBJ1-5; D is perhaps TRBD1 (5 bases). This TCR was recovered from a man younger than 35 in good health. Sequenced material: naive CD4+ T cells sorted from blood. The subset was: CD45RA+ positively selected. CDR3 bases: TGTGCCATCAGTGAGTCGGACATTAGCAATCAGCCCCAGCATTTT. This gives the protein CAISESDISNQPQHF.